Below are 26 T cell receptor beta chains sequenced from a single sample in a study of shared clonotypes between healthy human individuals. TCRdb keeps only in-frame clones here, not all; method: immunoSEQ multiplex PCR. The table lists some 2,500,000 clones, 93% of them singletons. Specimen: naive CD4+ T cells from PBMCs. The subset was: CD45RA+ positively selected. These receptors originate from a man between 18 and 35 years old in good health. Some clones in this sample may be carry-over from other donors' samples.

The J gene is TRBJ1-1, the V gene TRBV6-5, with D unclear. Trimming stripped 8 bases from V and 0 bases from J, with 10 bases between. Germline loops: CDR1 MNHEY, CDR2 SVGAGI. CDR3 length: 13 residues. CDR3 sequence reads: CASARGLNTEAFF. The CDR3 DNA sequence: TGTGCCAGCGCTCGAGGTTTGAACACTGAAGCTTTCTTT.

The rearrangement uses TRBV25-1 and TRBJ2-3; TRBD1 matches 11 bases. Germline V gene data show CDR1 as MGHDK and CDR2 as SYGVNS. The V gene end was trimmed by 5 bases and the J gene end by 3 bases; junction bases not matched to a gene: 1. The CDR3 totals 14 residues. In DNA, the CDR3 is TGTGCCAGCAGTCGGGACAGGGGGACAGATACGCAGTATTTT. Encoded protein: CASSRDRGTDTQYF. Filled out from reference TRBV25-1 and TRBJ2-3, the complete variable domain reads EADIYQTPRYLVIGTGKKITLECSQTMGHDKMYWYQQDPGMELHLIHYSYGVNSTEKGDLSSESTVSRIRTEHFPLTLESARPSHTSQYLCASSRDRGTDTQYFGPGTRLTVL.

V gene TRBV7-2 combines with J gene TRBJ2-3; 8 bases fit TRBD1. The trim removed 5 bases at V and 8 bases at J, leaving 12 bases unmatched. Germline V gene data show CDR1 as SGHTA and CDR2 as FQGNSA. The CDR3 loop spans 15 amino acids. The CDR3 bases are TGTGCCAGCAGCCCCAGGGACAGGCGCACGCGTACGCAGTATTTT. Residues: CASSPRDRRTRTQYF.

The chain uses TRBV9 and TRBJ1-4, with TRBD1 matching 8 bases. CDR1 SGDLS and CDR2 YYNGEE come from the germline V gene. The CDR3 is made up of 20 amino acids. V lost 0 bases and J lost 0; bases outside the gene matches: 13. The CDR3 DNA follows: TGTGCCAGCAGCGTAGGGGCCGGGACAGGTACCCTCGCAACTAATGAAAAACTGTTTTTT. Its protein product is CASSVGAGTGTLATNEKLFF.

The chain combines TRBV25-1 with TRBJ1-1, with no clear D. The V and J ends lost 0 bases and 4 bases respectively, with 9 bases between them. CDR3 length: 14 amino acids. Germline values: CDR1 MGHDK, CDR2 SYGVNS. This CDR3 is CASSEYGLITEAFF. The CDR3 DNA sequence: TGTGCCAGCAGTGAATATGGACTGATCACTGAAGCTTTCTTT.

The V and J genes are TRBV7-7 and TRBJ2-7, with D possibly TRBD2 on 6 matching bases. Trimming stripped 4 bases from V and 2 bases from J, with 15 bases between. The CDR3 is 15 amino acids. Germline V lookup: CDR1 SSHAT, CDR2 FNYEAQ (reference sequence). The CDR3 loop reads CASSSPLRGTYEQYF. In DNA form, the CDR3 reads TGTGCCAGCAGCTCGCCTCTCCGGGGGACCTACGAGCAGTACTTC.

The chain uses TRBV5-1 and TRBJ1-2; D might be TRBD1 (5 bases). V was shortened by 2 bases and J by 4 bases, with 12 bases between the two germline ends. This CDR3 has 14 amino acids. The germline CDR1 and CDR2 sequences are SGHRS and YFSETQ. The CDR3 DNA follows: TGCGCCAGCAGCTTCCTTGACAGCCTCTATGGCTACACCTTC. Amino acid sequence: CASSFLDSLYGYTF.

The chain uses TRBV29-1 and TRBJ2-1; no clear D gene. The V gene's germline CDR1 is SQVTM and CDR2 ANQGSEA. V lost 5 bases and J 0 bases, leaving 11 bases between the germline ends. This CDR3 is built from 14 residues. This chain's CDR3 is CSVRRRNSYNEQFF. The CDR3 nucleotides are TGCAGCGTTCGTCGACGGAACTCCTACAATGAGCAGTTCTTC.

This clone was recorded once. V usage is TRBV7-9 and J usage is TRBJ1-2, with 7 bases aligning to TRBD1. The germline V gene encodes CDR1 SEHNR and CDR2 FQNEAQ (reference sequence). CDR3 length: 17 residues. V lost 5 bases, J lost 2 bases, and 14 bases stayed unmatched. The CDR3, as DNA: TGTGCCAGCAGCACCCGGGACAGCTTAAATGCAAACTATGGCTACACCTTC. Translating it yields CASSTRDSLNANYGYTF.

A single count supports this clone. The chain employs TRBV6-5 and TRBJ2-5; TRBD2 aligns across 9 bases. The J call is uncertain, as TRBJ2-7 better fits the DNA end. The CDR3 sequence is 13 residues long. Germline CDR1 MNHEY, CDR2 SVGAGI. CDR3 sequence (DNA): TGTGCCAGCAGCCGGACTAGCGTCTTCGAGCAGTACTTC. As protein: CASSRTSVFEQYF.

For this clone: Other DNA sequences in the sample encode the same CDR3. V usage is TRBV6-5 and J usage is TRBJ2-7, with 8 bases fitting TRBD1. This CDR3 has 13 amino acids. The germline gives CDR1 MNHEY, CDR2 SVGAGI. V lost 6 bases, J lost 4 bases, and 5 bases stayed unmatched. The CDR3 nucleotides are TGTGCCAGCAGGCGGCAGGGGGCTTACGAGCAGTACTTC. As protein: CASRRQGAYEQYF.

J is TRBJ2-7 and V is TRBV4-2; D not certain. CDR1 is LGHNA and CDR2 is YNFKEQ in the germline V gene. There are 12 residues in the CDR3. The ends were cut back, 1 base at V and 6 bases at J, with 7 bases in the middle. In DNA form, the CDR3 reads TGTGCCAGCAGCCAAGCAGGTCTCGAGCAGTACTTC. Encoded protein: CASSQAGLEQYF.

The chain recombines TRBV27 with TRBJ1-5; 9 bases align to TRBD1. The germline V gene encodes CDR1 MNHEY and CDR2 SMNVEV (reference sequence). V lost 0 bases, J lost 4 bases, and 7 bases stayed unmatched. The CDR3 runs to 17 residues. CDR3 residues: CASSLSIRTGVNQPQHF. CDR3 DNA: TGTGCCAGCAGTTTATCAATCAGGACAGGGGTGAATCAGCCCCAGCATTTT.

Here the CDR3 reads CASSREGGLGDTQYF. In DNA, the CDR3 is TGCGCCAGCAGCCGAGAAGGGGGGTTAGGAGATACGCAGTATTTT. V gene TRBV5-1 combines with J gene TRBJ2-3; D tentatively reads TRBD1 or TRBD2 (6 bases each). CDR3 size: 15 residues. Germline values: CDR1 SGHRS, CDR2 YFSETQ. V was shortened by 4 bases and J by 5 bases, with 17 bases between the two germline ends.

The V gene is TRBV5-1, the J gene TRBJ1-3, with 7 bases identical to TRBD1. The V segment lost 4 bases and the J segment 2 bases; nucleotides outside the gene matches: 9. Germline loops: CDR1 SGHRS, CDR2 YFSETQ. The CDR3 has 16 residues. As DNA, the CDR3 is TGCGCCAGCAGCACAAGACAGGGAGTAACTGGAAACACCATATATTTT. Translation gives CASSTRQGVTGNTIYF.

V and J are TRBV7-2 and TRBJ2-5, with D perhaps matching TRBD1 (6 bases). Germline lookup yields CDR1 SGHTA and CDR2 FQGNSA. The CDR3 is 15 residues long. Trimming removed 4 bases at V and 4 bases at J, with 16 bases between. CDR3 nucleotides: TGTGCCAGCAGCTCATCACAGGGTAGAGGAGAGACCCAGTACTTC. It encodes CASSSSQGRGETQYF.

As DNA, the CDR3 is TGTGCCAGCAACAGGGGGAGCTCCTACAATGAGCAGTTCTTC. Its protein is CASNRGSSYNEQFF. The V gene is TRBV19, the J gene TRBJ2-1; 8 nucleotides match TRBD1. Per the germline V gene, CDR1 is LNHDA and CDR2 is SQIVND (reference sequence). The CDR3 runs 14 residues. The junction had 4 bases not matched to a gene; V was cut back by 9 bases and J by 0 bases.

This clone came up once. The chain uses TRBV19 and TRBJ2-1; 8 bases line up with TRBD1. CDR1 is LNHDA, CDR2 SQIVND, per germline (reference sequence). CDR3 length: 15 amino acids. Trimming at V came to 7 bases and at J to 9 bases, leaving 14 bases not matched to a gene. The DNA for the CDR3 is TGTGCCAGTAAGGCCCAGGGGGCAAGTGGCGGTGAGCAGTTCTTC. It encodes CASKAQGASGGEQFF.

This clone came up once. V and J are TRBV5-4 and TRBJ2-1; TRBD2 matches at 15 bases. This CDR3 spans 16 amino acids. V lost 3 bases to trimming and J lost 10 bases; unmatched junction nucleotides: 8. The V gene's germline CDR1 is SGHNT and CDR2 YYREEE (reference sequence). CDR3 in amino acids: CASSSGTSGRQGEQFF. The DNA for the CDR3 is TGTGCCAGCAGCTCCGGGACTAGCGGGAGGCAAGGAGAGCAGTTCTTC.

This chain uses TRBV10-3 with TRBJ1-4, with TRBD1 as a possible D gene (6 bases). The CDR3 is 14 residues long. The germline V and J ends were trimmed by 6 bases and 8 bases, with 16 bases remaining between them. The germline V gene encodes CDR1 ENHRY and CDR2 SYGVKD. The CDR3, as DNA: TGTGCCATCAGCCTGACAGGAATAGGAGAAAAACTGTTTTTT. Its translation: CAISLTGIGEKLFF.

This rearrangement joins TRBV9 to TRBJ1-2; perhaps TRBD1 as D (5 bases). Germline assignment: CDR1 SGDLS and CDR2 YYNGEE. The CDR3 contains 14 residues. Trimming cost V 0 bases and J 4 bases, with 10 bases left between them. CDR3 sequence: CASSVDEGIYGYTF. The CDR3 DNA sequence: TGTGCCAGCAGCGTAGATGAGGGGATCTATGGCTACACCTTC.

V and J are TRBV11-2 and TRBJ1-5; 9 bases line up with TRBD1. Trimming cost V 1 base and J 3 bases; bases outside gene matches: 4. The germline V gene encodes CDR1 SGHAT and CDR2 FQNNGV. The CDR3 runs to 16 residues. CDR3 region: CASSLGQGGLNQPQHF. The CDR3 nucleotides read TGTGCCAGCAGCTTAGGACAGGGGGGCCTCAATCAGCCCCAGCATTTT. The entire variable domain, with the rest obtained from reference TRBV11-2 and TRBJ1-5, is as follows: EAGVAQSPRYKIIEKRQSVAFWCNPISGHATLYWYQQILGQGPKLLIQFQNNGVVDDSQLPKDRFSAERLKGVDSTLKIQPAKLEDSAVYLCASSLGQGGLNQPQHFGDGTRLSIL.

The CDR3 is CASSTPGPNPAKNIQYF. The DNA for the CDR3 is TGTGCCAGTAGTACCCCGGGACCCAACCCCGCCAAAAACATTCAGTACTTC. The J gene is TRBJ2-4, the V gene TRBV19; D could derive from TRBD1 or TRBD2 (5 bases each). The germline gives CDR1 LNHDA, CDR2 SQIVND (reference sequence). Trimming cost V 4 bases and J 1 base, with 17 bases left between them. This CDR3 comprises 17 residues.

About this clone itself: Other DNA sequences from this sample encode an identical CDR3 as well. This chain joins TRBV29-1 and TRBJ2-3; D may match TRBD1 or TRBD2 (5 bases each). The ends were cut back, 4 bases at V and 1 base at J, with 9 bases in the middle. This CDR3 has 13 residues. CDR1 is SQVTM, CDR2 ANQGSEA, per germline. Written as DNA, the CDR3 is TGCAGCGTTGGATTGGGGGGCACAGATACGCAGTATTTT. Translated: CSVGLGGTDTQYF.

The chain uses TRBV28 and TRBJ1-5; D ambiguous. V dropped 6 bases and J dropped 1 base, with 10 bases sitting between them. This CDR3 is 14 amino acids long. CDR1 is MDHEN and CDR2 is SYDVKM in the germline V gene. CDR3 nucleotides: TGTGCCAGCAGAAGCCGGGCCAGCAATCAGCCCCAGCATTTT. It yields the protein CASRSRASNQPQHF.

This chain links TRBV28 with TRBJ1-1; D gene uncertain. CDR3 length equals 15 residues. The germline gives CDR1 MDHEN, CDR2 SYDVKM. Trimming took off 9 bases at V and 10 bases at J, with 27 bases between the two ends. The CDR3 sequence: CASNSEGSGRERAFF. CDR3 bases: TGTGCCAGTAATTCGGAGGGTTCAGGCCGGGAGAGAGCTTTCTTT. Supplemented by reference TRBV28 and TRBJ1-1, the full variable domain reads DVKVTQSSRYLVKRTGEKVFLECVQDMDHENMFWYRQDPGLGLRLIYFSYDVKMKEKGDIPEGYSVSREKKERFSLILESASTNQTSMYLCASNSEGSGRERAFFGQGTRLTVV.